The entry below gives a single T cell receptor beta chain sequence along with its context. This specimen comes from a study of blood T cell repertoires in COVID-19. Deletions cut 8 bases from V and 3 bases from J, with 11 bases between. The germline gives CDR1 SNHLY, CDR2 FYNNEI. The CDR3 has 13 residues. Only in-frame clones appear in the TCRdb table, and some are missing; sequencing was by immunoSEQ multiplex PCR. Among roughly 77,000 clones, around 90% were seen once, and the ten largest hold about 4.5%. The genes are TRBV2 and TRBJ1-5; D is possibly TRBD1 (6 bases). Sequencing was carried out using peripheral blood. The receptor was derived from a man aged 50 to 60 with active COVID-19. The CDR3 region has the DNA TGTGCCAGCCACAGGGACCTCAATCAGCCCCAGCATTTT. Translating it yields CASHRDLNQPQHF.